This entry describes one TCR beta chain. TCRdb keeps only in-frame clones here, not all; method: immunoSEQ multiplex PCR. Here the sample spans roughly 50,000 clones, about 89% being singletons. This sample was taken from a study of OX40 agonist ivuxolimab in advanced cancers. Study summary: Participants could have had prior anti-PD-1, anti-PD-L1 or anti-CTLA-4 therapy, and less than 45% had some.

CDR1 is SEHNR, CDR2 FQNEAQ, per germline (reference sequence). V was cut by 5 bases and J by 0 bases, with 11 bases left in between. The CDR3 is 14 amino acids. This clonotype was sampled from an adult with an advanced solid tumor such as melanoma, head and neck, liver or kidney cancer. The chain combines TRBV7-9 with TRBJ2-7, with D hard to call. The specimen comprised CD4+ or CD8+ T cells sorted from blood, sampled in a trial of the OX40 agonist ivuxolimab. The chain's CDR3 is CASSPTASSYEQYF. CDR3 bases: TGTGCCAGCAGCCCCACAGCGAGCTCCTACGAGCAGTACTTC.